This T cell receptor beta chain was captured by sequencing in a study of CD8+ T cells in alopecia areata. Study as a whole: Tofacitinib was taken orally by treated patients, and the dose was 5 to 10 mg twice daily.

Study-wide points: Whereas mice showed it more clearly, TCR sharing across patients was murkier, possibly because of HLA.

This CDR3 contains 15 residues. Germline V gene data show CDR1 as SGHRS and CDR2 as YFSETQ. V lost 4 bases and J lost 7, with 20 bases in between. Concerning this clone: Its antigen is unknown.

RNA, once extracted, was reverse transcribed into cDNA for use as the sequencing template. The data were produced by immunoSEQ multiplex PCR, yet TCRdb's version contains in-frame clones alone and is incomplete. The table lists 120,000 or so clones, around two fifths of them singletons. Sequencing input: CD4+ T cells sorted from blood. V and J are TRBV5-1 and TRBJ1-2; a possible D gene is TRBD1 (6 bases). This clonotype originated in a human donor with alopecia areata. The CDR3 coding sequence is TGCGCCAGCAGCGCGGGGGTAACAGGGACCCTTGGCTACACCTTC. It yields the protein CASSAGVTGTLGYTF. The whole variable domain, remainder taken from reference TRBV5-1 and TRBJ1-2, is KAGVTQTPRYLIKTRGQQVTLSCSPISGHRSVSWYQQTPGQGLQFLFEYFSETQRNKGNFPGRFSGRQFSNSRSEMNVSTLELGDSALYLCASSAGVTGTLGYTFGSGTRLTVV.